The next 17 T cell receptor beta chains were all read from a single sample in a study of CD8 T cells in Susac syndrome. After extraction with the RNeasy kit, about 0.45 to 1 ug of the RNA was reverse transcribed using random hexamers. One entry per CDR3 protein, called by TCRdb with MiXCR from the immunoSEQ multiplex PCR reads. There are roughly 200,000 distinct CDR3 sequences in the sample; more than 85% occur only once, and approximately 0.075% lies in the top ten. Sequences were obtained from CD4+ T cells from PBMCs. The receptors here all came from a human donor with multiple sclerosis.

The chain links TRBV24-1 to TRBJ2-1, with 8 bases identical to TRBD2. Germline trimming cut 3 bases from V and 8 bases from J; bases unmatched to any gene: 2. Germline assignment: CDR1 KGHDR and CDR2 SFDVKD. This CDR3 region has 13 residues. CDR3 residues: CATSDLTSDEQFF. The CDR3 region has the DNA TGTGCCACCAGTGATCTGACTAGCGATGAGCAGTTCTTC.

The J gene is TRBJ2-1, the V gene TRBV9, with D unclear. Germline CDR1 SGDLS, CDR2 YYNGEE. V was cut by 0 bases and J by 5 bases, with 6 bases left in between. CDR3 length equals 13 residues. CDR3 residues: CASSVEQHNEQFF. CDR3 coding DNA: TGTGCCAGCAGCGTAGAACAGCACAATGAGCAGTTCTTC.

This chain joins TRBV4-2 and TRBJ1-2, with a weak D call TRBD1 (6 bases). V lost 3 bases, J lost 8 bases, and 16 bases lay in between. This CDR3 is built from 14 residues. From germline, CDR1 is LGHNA and CDR2 YNFKEQ. CDR3 in DNA: TGTGCCAGCAGCCAGGGGGCCCCCACGTCGGGCTACACCTTC. Translating gives CASSQGAPTSGYTF.

This sequence joins TRBV20-1 and TRBJ2-2, with D unresolved. The CDR3 is 16 residues long. V lost 1 base and J lost 2, with 14 bases in between. Germline V gene data show CDR1 as DFQATT and CDR2 as SNEGSKA (reference sequence). The CDR3 bases are TGCAGTGCTAGAGGGGTCGGTCAGATAAACACCGGGGAGCTGTTTTTT. It specifies CSARGVGQINTGELFF.

The chain uses TRBV30 and TRBJ1-6, with 8 bases lining up with TRBD1. Germline V gene lookup returns CDR1 GTSNPN and CDR2 SVGIG (reference sequence). V trimming: 1 base; J trimming: 7 bases; junction bases outside the gene matches: 0. The length of the CDR3 is 13 residues. The CDR3: CAWSGDRNSPLHF. CDR3 in DNA: TGTGCCTGGAGTGGGGACAGGAATTCACCCCTCCACTTT. Full variable domain (remainder filled in from reference TRBV30 and TRBJ1-6): SQTIHQWPATLVQPVGSPLSLECTVEGTSNPNLYWYRQAAGRGLQLLFYSVGIGQISSEVPQNLSASRPQDRQFILSSKKLLLSDSGFYLCAWSGDRNSPLHFGNGTRLTVT.

The rearrangement links TRBV5-4 to TRBJ1-1; tentative D call: TRBD1 (6 bases). V lost 3 bases and J lost 2, with 11 bases in between. The CDR3 consists of 14 residues. The germline V gene has CDR1 SGHNT and CDR2 YYREEE (reference sequence). In DNA, the CDR3 is TGTGCCAGCAGCTCTGAGGGGGGAAACACTGAAGCTTTCTTT. Translated, it gives CASSSEGGNTEAFF.

This rearrangement joins TRBV3-1 to TRBJ1-1; no clear D gene. CDR3 length: 11 residues. CDR1 is LGHDT, CDR2 YNNKEL, per germline (reference sequence). The V gene lost 3 bases and the J gene lost 10 bases, with 9 bases spanning the gap. For the CDR3, the DNA is TGTGCCAGCAGCCACGGACCGGGAGCTTTCTTT. It specifies CASSHGPGAFF. Looking up the rest from reference TRBV3-1 and TRBJ1-1 gives the full variable domain: DTAVSQTPKYLVTQMGNDKSIKCEQNLGHDTMYWYKQDSKKFLKIMFSYNNKELIINETVPNRFSPKSPDKAHLNLHINSLELGDSAVYFCASSHGPGAFFGQGTRLTVV.

This rearrangement joins TRBV30 to TRBJ2-3, with D possibly matching TRBD1 (5 bases). The CDR3 sequence is 13 residues long. V was trimmed by 4 bases and J by 4 bases, leaving 12 bases between them. Per the germline V gene, CDR1 is GTSNPN and CDR2 is SVGIG (reference sequence). The CDR3, as DNA: TGTGCCTGGACTGGCGCCAGGGCAGATACGCAGTATTTT. This translates into CAWTGARADTQYF. The full variable domain, with the rest looked up from reference TRBV30 and TRBJ2-3, is SQTIHQWPATLVQPVGSPLSLECTVEGTSNPNLYWYRQAAGRGLQLLFYSVGIGQISSEVPQNLSASRPQDRQFILSSKKLLLSDSGFYLCAWTGARADTQYFGPGTRLTVL.

The chain joins TRBV29-1 to TRBJ2-5, with 8 bases that match TRBD2. J lost 1 base, V lost 6 bases, and 7 bases had no gene match. Germline assignment: CDR1 SQVTM and CDR2 ANQGSEA. The CDR3 is 14 amino acids. In DNA, the CDR3 is TGCAGCGTCGACGGGCTAGCGGGCCAAGAGACCCAGTACTTC. Translated, it gives CSVDGLAGQETQYF.

V is TRBV2 and J is TRBJ2-3; possible D gene TRBD2, 6 bases. CDR1 SNHLY and CDR2 FYNNEI come from the germline V gene. There are 14 residues in the CDR3. Between the trimmed V and J ends, which lost 4 bases and 2 bases, there was a span of 10 bases. The CDR3 is CASSGRGNTDTQYF. The CDR3 region has the DNA TGTGCCAGCAGTGGGCGGGGTAACACAGATACGCAGTATTTT.

This chain connects TRBV3-1 to TRBJ2-3, with 8 bases fitting TRBD2. V was clipped by 4 bases and J by 6 bases; unmatched bases: 6. Looked up from germline, CDR1 is LGHDT and CDR2 is YNNKEL (reference sequence). CDR3 length equals 14 residues. The DNA for the CDR3 is TGTGCCAGCAGCCGGCAGCTAGCGGGCGATACGCAGTATTTT. This sequence encodes CASSRQLAGDTQYF.

This clonotype was detected once. The chain employs TRBV12-3 or TRBV12-4 and TRBJ2-1; 11 nucleotides line up with TRBD2. Trimming took 7 bases from V and 7 from J; bases not matched to a gene: 9. The CDR3 length is 15 residues. The CDR3 loop reads CASKASGGPRNEQFF. The CDR3, as DNA: TGTGCCAGCAAGGCTAGCGGGGGGCCTCGAAATGAGCAGTTCTTC.

The rearrangement uses TRBV6-5 and TRBJ2-5, with 7 bases fitting TRBD1. The CDR3 consists of 13 residues. The V and J ends lost 6 bases and 5 bases, in that order; junction bases with no gene match: 6. Germline values: CDR1 MNHEY, CDR2 SVGAGI. The CDR3 region has the DNA TGTGCCAGCAGAGACAGGGTCAGGGAGACCCAGTACTTC. Encoded protein: CASRDRVRETQYF.

The V gene is TRBV3-1, the J gene TRBJ1-2; D is unresolved. Trimming shortened V by 4 bases and J by 4 bases, and 16 bases separated the two germline ends. In germline, CDR1 is LGHDT, CDR2 YNNKEL (reference sequence). CDR3 length: 15 residues. The CDR3 DNA sequence: TGTGCCAGCAGCCCGAGGGCCCTGGCGGCCTATGGCTACACCTTC. Protein sequence: CASSPRALAAYGYTF. The complete variable domain, with remaining parts taken from reference TRBV3-1 and TRBJ1-2, reads DTAVSQTPKYLVTQMGNDKSIKCEQNLGHDTMYWYKQDSKKFLKIMFSYNNKELIINETVPNRFSPKSPDKAHLNLHINSLELGDSAVYFCASSPRALAAYGYTFGSGTRLTVV.

J is TRBJ2-3 and V is TRBV2, with 9 bases identical to TRBD1. CDR1 is SNHLY, CDR2 FYNNEI, per germline. The CDR3 covers 14 residues. J was trimmed by 3 bases and V by 4 bases; bases with no gene match: 2. This CDR3 reads CASSAGTGTDTQYF. The DNA of the CDR3 is TGTGCCAGCAGTGCGGGGACAGGGACAGATACGCAGTATTTT.

The chain joins TRBV3-1 to TRBJ2-3; 9 positions agree with TRBD2. The V segment lost 0 bases and the J segment 2 bases; nucleotides outside the gene matches: 6. Germline V gene lookup returns CDR1 LGHDT and CDR2 YNNKEL (reference sequence). This CDR3 has 17 residues. The CDR3 DNA reads TGTGCCAGCAGCCAAGATCCCAGCGGGGGGACCACAGATACGCAGTATTTT. Its protein product is CASSQDPSGGTTDTQYF.

The chain carries TRBV11-2 and TRBJ2-3, with TRBD2 identical over 8 bases. The CDR3 consists of 15 residues. V trimming: 4 bases; J trimming: 4 bases; junction bases outside the gene matches: 7. Germline V gene lookup returns CDR1 SGHAT and CDR2 FQNNGV. The CDR3 DNA is TGTGCCAGCAGCTCCCTCGGGGGGGCGGCAGATACGCAGTATTTT. Protein product: CASSSLGGAADTQYF.